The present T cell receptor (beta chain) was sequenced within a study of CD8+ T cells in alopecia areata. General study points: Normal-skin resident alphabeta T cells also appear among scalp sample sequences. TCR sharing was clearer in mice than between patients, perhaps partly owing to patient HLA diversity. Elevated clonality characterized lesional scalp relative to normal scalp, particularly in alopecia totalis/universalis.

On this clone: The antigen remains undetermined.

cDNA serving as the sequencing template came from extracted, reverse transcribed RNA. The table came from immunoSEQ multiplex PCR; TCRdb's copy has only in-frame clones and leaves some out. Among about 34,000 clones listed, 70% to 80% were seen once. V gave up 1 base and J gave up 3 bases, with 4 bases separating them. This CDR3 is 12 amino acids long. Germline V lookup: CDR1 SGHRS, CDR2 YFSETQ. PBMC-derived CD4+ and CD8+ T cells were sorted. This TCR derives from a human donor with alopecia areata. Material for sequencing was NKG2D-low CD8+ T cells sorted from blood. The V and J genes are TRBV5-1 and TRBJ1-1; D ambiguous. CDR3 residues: CASSLRDTEAFF. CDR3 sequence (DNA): TGCGCCAGCAGCTTGCGGGACACTGAAGCTTTCTTT.